The clone carrying this T cell receptor beta chain was counted a few times. The target antigen is unknown. These data are taken from a study of spatial heterogeneity in lung cancer. TCRdb recomputed calls from the 5' RACE reads with MiXCR, one row per CDR3 protein. The data contain about 120,000 distinct CDR3 sequences, about 12% of them singletons. The time point: blood at routine non-recurrence follow-up after resection. Whole RNA, isolated from tumor, nontumor lung or frozen PBMC, was sequenced without prior sorting. Points from the study as a whole: Blood contained ubiquitous expanded tumor TCRs more at resection than at follow-up.

The sequencing here drew on PBMCs, taken at follow-up. The sequence was obtained from a male donor with early-stage non-small cell lung cancer.

The CDR3 nucleotides read TGCGCCAGCAGTTCCGGACAGGGGTTGAATGAGCAGTTCTTC. Translation: CASSSGQGLNEQFF. The gene calls are TRBV5-1 and TRBJ2-1; TRBD1 aligns across 9 bases. The CDR3 has 14 amino acids. Germline V gene lookup returns CDR1 SGHRS and CDR2 YFSETQ. V trimming: 5 bases; J trimming: 7 bases; junction bases outside the gene matches: 7.